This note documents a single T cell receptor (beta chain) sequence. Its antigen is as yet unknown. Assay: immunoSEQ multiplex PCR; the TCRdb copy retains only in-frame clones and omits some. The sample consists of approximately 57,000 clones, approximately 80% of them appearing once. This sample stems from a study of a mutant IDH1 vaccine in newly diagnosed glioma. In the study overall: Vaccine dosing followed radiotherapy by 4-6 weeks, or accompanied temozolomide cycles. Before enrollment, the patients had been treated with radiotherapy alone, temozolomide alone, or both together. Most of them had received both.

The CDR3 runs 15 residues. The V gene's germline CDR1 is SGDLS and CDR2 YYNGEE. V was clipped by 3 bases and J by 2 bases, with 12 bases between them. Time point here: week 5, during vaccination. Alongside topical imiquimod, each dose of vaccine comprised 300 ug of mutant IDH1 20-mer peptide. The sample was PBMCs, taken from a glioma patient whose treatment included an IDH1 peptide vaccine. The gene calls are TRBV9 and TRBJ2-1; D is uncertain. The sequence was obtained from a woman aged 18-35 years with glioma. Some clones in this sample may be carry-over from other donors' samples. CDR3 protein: CASSGPRDTYNEQFF. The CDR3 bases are TGTGCCAGCAGCGGACCCAGAGACACCTACAATGAGCAGTTCTTC.